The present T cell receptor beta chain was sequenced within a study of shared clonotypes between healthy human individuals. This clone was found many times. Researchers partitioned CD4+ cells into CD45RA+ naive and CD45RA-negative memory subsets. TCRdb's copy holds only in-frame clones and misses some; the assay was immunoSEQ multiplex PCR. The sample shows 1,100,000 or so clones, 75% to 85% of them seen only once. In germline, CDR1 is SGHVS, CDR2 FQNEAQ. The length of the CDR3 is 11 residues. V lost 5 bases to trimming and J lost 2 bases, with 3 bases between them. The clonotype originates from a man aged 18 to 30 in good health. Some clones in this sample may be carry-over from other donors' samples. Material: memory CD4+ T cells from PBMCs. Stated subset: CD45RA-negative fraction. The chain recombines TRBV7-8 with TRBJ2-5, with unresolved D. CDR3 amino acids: CASSVQETQYF. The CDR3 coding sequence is TGTGCCAGCAGCGTACAAGAGACCCAGTACTTC.